Following are 5 T cell receptor beta chains from one sample sequenced in a study of cytomegalovirus exposure and HLA in healthy donors. A multiplex PCR was run with 60 Vbeta primers and 13 Jbeta primers. Some clones are missing from TCRdb's copy, which holds only in-frame ones; the method was immunoSEQ multiplex PCR. Among about 150,000 clones listed, roughly 82% were seen once. The sequencing sample was made of PBMCs. These receptors all stem from a male donor in good health and CMV-seronegative.

This chain uses TRBV7-3 with TRBJ1-1; D is perhaps TRBD1 (5 bases). The ends were cut back, 4 bases at V and 0 bases at J, with 18 bases in the middle. This CDR3 contains 17 residues. Germline V lookup: CDR1 SGHTA, CDR2 FQGTGA. CDR3 sequence (DNA): TGTGCCAGCAGCTCCGGGGGAAAGGGACTCATGAACACTGAAGCTTTCTTT. Amino acid sequence: CASSSGGKGLMNTEAFF.

This rearrangement joins TRBV5-6 to TRBJ2-1; TRBD1 might be the D (5 bases). The CDR3 has 15 residues. V was trimmed by 0 bases and J by 8 bases, leaving 15 bases between them. Germline values: CDR1 SGHDT, CDR2 YYEEEE. CDR3 amino acids: CASSLGQTQGDEQFF. Here the CDR3 DNA reads TGTGCCAGCAGCTTGGGCCAGACCCAGGGCGATGAGCAGTTCTTC.

This sequence joins TRBV18 and TRBJ1-2; D uncertain. The V end was cut by 3 bases, the J end by 1 base, with 15 bases between. This CDR3 contains 16 residues. Looked up from germline, CDR1 is KGHSH and CDR2 is LQKENI. CDR3 region: CASSPFGGSNNYGYTF. CDR3 nucleotides: TGTGCCAGCTCACCGTTCGGCGGGAGCAATAACTATGGCTACACCTTC.

The gene calls are TRBV2 and TRBJ1-5; D perhaps matches TRBD1 (5 bases). The CDR3 loop spans 13 amino acids. CDR1 is SNHLY, CDR2 FYNNEI, per germline. The V gene lost 8 bases and the J gene lost 3 bases, with 11 bases spanning the gap. CDR3 DNA sequence: TGTGCCAGCTCAGGGCCAAACAATCAGCCCCAGCATTTT. This encodes CASSGPNNQPQHF.

The chain carries TRBV7-9 and TRBJ2-7, with D maybe TRBD1 (5 bases). The CDR3 runs to 12 residues. Between the trimmed V and J ends, which lost 3 bases and 7 bases, there was a span of 10 bases. Germline-derived CDR1 and CDR2 are SEHNR and FQNEAQ (reference sequence). In nucleotides, the CDR3 is TGTGCCAGCAGCTTGGGGCGATTGGAGCAGTACTTC. Translation: CASSLGRLEQYF.